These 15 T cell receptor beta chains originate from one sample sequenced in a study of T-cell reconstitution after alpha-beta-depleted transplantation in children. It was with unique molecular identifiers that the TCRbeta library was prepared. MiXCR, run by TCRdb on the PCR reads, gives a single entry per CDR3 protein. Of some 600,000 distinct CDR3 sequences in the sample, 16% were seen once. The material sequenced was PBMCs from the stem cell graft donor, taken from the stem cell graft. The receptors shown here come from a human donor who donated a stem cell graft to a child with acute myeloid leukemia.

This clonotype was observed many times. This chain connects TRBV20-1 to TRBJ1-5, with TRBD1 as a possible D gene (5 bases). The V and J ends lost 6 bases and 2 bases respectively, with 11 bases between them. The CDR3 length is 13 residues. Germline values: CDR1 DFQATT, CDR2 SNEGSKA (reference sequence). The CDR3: CSAQGVGNQPQHF. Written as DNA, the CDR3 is TGCAGTGCCCAGGGCGTGGGCAATCAGCCCCAGCATTTT.

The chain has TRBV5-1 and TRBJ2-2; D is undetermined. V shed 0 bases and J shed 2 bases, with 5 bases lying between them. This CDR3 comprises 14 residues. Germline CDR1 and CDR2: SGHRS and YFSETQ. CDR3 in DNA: TGCGCCAGCAGCTTGGCTTACAACACCGGGGAGCTGTTTTTT. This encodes CASSLAYNTGELFF.

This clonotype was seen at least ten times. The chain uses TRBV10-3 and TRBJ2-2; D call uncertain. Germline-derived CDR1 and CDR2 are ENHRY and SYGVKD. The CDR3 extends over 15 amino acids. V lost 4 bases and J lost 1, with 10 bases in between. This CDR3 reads CAISGDPRNTGELFF. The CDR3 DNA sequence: TGTGCCATCAGTGGTGACCCGAGGAACACCGGGGAGCTGTTTTTT.

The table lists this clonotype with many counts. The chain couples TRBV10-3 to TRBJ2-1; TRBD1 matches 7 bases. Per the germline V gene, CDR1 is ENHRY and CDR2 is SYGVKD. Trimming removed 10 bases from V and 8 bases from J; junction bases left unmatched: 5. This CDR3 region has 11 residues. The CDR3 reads CASAQGDEQFF. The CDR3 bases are TGTGCCAGCGCGCAGGGGGATGAGCAGTTCTTC.

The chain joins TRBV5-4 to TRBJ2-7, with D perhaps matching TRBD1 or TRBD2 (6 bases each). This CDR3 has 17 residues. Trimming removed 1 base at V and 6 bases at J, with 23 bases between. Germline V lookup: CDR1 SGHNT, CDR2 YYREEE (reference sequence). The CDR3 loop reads CASSLLYLGGTPGEQYF. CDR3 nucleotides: TGTGCCAGCAGCTTGTTATACCTAGGGGGGACGCCGGGCGAGCAGTACTTC.

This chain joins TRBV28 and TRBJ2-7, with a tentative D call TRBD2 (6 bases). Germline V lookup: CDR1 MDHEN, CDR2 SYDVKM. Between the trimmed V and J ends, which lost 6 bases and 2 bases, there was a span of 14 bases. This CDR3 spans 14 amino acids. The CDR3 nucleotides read TGTGCCAGCAGGCGGGACGACCCGCCCTACGAGCAGTACGTC. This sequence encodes CASRRDDPPYEQYV.

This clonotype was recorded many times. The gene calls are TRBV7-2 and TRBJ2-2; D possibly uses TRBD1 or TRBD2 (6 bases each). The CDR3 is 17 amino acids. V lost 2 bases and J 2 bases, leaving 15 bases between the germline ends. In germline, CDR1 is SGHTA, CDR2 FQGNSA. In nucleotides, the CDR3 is TGTGCCAGCAGCTTATTTCGGGGGCGAAGCAACACCGGGGAGCTGTTTTTT. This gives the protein CASSLFRGRSNTGELFF.

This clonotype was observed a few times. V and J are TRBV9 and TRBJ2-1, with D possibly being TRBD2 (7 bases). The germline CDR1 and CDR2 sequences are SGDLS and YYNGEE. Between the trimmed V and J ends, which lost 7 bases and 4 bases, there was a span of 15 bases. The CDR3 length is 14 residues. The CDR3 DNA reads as TGTGCCAGCTCCGTGGGGGGGCCTTACAATGAGCAGTTCTTC. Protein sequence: CASSVGGPYNEQFF. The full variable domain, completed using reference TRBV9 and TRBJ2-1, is DSGVTQTPKHLITATGQRVTLRCSPRSGDLSVYWYQQSLDQGLQFLIQYYNGEERAKGNILERFSAQQFPDLHSELNLSSLELGDSALYFCASSVGGPYNEQFFGPGTRLTVL.

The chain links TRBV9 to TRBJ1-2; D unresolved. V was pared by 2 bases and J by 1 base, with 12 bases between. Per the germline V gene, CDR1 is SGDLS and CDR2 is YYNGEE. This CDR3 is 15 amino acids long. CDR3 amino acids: CASSVAEQFNYGYTF. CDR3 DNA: TGTGCCAGCAGCGTTGCCGAACAGTTTAACTATGGCTACACCTTC. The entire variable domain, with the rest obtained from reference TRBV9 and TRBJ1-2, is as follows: DSGVTQTPKHLITATGQRVTLRCSPRSGDLSVYWYQQSLDQGLQFLIQYYNGEERAKGNILERFSAQQFPDLHSELNLSSLELGDSALYFCASSVAEQFNYGYTFGSGTRLTVV.

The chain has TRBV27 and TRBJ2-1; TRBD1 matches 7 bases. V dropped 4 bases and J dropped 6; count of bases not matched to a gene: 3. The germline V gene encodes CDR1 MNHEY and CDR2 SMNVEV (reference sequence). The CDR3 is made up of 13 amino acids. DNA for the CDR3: TGTGCCAGCAGTTCGGCAGGGGGCAATGAGCAGTTCTTC. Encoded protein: CASSSAGGNEQFF.

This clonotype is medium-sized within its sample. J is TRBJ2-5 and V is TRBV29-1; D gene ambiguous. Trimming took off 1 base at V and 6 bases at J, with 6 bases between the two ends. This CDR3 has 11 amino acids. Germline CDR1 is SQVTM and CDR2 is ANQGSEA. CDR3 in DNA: TGCAGCGTTGAAGGGGAAAAGACCCAGTACTTC. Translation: CSVEGEKTQYF.

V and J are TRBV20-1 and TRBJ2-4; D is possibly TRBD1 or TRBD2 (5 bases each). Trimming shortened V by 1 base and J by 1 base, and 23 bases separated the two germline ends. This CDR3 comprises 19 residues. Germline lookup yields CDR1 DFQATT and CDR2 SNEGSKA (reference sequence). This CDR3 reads CSARGAPGLLSRAKNIQYF. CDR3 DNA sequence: TGCAGTGCTAGAGGGGCTCCGGGGCTCCTCTCCCGGGCCAAAAACATTCAGTACTTC.

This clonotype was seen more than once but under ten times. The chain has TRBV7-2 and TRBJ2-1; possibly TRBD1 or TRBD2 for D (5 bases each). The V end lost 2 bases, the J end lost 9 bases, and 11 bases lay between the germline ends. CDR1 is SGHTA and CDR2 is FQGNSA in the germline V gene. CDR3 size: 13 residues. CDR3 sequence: CASSLFVGTEQFF. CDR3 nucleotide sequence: TGTGCCAGCAGCTTATTTGTGGGGACTGAGCAGTTCTTC.

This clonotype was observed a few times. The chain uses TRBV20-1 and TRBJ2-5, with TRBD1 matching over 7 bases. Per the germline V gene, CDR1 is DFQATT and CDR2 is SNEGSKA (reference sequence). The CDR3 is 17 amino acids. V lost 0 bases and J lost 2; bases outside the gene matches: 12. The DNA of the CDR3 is TGCAGTGCTAGAGAATTCTACAGGGGCCCCGGACAAGAGACCCAGTACTTC. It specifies CSAREFYRGPGQETQYF.

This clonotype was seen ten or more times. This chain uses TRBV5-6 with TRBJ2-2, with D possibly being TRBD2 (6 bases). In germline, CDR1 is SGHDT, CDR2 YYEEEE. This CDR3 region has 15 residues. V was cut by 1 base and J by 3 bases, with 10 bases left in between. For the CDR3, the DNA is TGTGCCAGCAGCTTGAATGGAGGGTACACCGGGGAGCTGTTTTTT. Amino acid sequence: CASSLNGGYTGELFF.